This T cell receptor (beta chain) is from a study of T cell changes during pregnancy in multiple sclerosis. Using immunoSEQ multiplex PCR, the repertoire was profiled, and TCRdb retains in-frame clones only, with some absent. Seen here are tens of thousands of clones, over 90% observed once, and the top ten hold 0.65% to 0.9%. Deletions cut 3 bases from V and 8 bases from J, with 10 bases between. CDR3 size: 13 residues. Germline CDR1 and CDR2: SGHVS and FNYEAQ. The sample here was peripheral blood, taken in the first trimester of pregnancy. The clonotype was recovered from a female donor with multiple sclerosis, enrolled in a pregnancy study. The chain employs TRBV7-6 and TRBJ1-4; D is unclear. The CDR3 nucleotides are TGTGCCAGCAGCTTGAACGATGGCGAAAAACTGTTTTTT. This sequence encodes CASSLNDGEKLFF.